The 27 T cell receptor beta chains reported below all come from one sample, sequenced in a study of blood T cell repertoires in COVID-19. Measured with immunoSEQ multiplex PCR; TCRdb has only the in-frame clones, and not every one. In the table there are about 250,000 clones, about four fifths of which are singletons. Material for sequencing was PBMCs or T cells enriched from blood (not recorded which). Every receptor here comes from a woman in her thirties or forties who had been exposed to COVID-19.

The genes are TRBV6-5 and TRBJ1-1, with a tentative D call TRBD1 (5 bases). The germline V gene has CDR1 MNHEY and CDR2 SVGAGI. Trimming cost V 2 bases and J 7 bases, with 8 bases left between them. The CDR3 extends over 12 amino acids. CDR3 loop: CASSYGGNEAFF. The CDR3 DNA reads TGTGCCAGCAGTTACGGGGGGAATGAAGCTTTCTTT.

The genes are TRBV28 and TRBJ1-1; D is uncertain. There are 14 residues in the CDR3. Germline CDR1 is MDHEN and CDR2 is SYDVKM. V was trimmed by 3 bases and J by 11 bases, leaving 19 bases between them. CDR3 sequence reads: CASSLAQPPLYAFF. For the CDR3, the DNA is TGTGCCAGCAGTTTGGCACAACCCCCTCTGTACGCTTTCTTT.

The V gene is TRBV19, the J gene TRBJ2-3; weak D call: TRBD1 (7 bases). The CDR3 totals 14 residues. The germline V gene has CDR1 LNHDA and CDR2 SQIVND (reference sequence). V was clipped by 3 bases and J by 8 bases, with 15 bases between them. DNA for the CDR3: TGTGCCAGTAGTATGGGGACTCAGGGGGGTACGCAGTATTTT. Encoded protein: CASSMGTQGGTQYF.

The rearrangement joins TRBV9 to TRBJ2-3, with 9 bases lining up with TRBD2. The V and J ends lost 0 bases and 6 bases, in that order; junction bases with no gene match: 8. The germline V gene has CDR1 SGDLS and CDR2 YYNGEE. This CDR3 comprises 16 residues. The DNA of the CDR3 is TGTGCCAGCAGCGTAGGGTTAGCGGGGGCCCCGGATACGCAGTATTTT. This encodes CASSVGLAGAPDTQYF. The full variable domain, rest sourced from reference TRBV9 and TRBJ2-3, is DSGVTQTPKHLITATGQRVTLRCSPRSGDLSVYWYQQSLDQGLQFLIQYYNGEERAKGNILERFSAQQFPDLHSELNLSSLELGDSALYFCASSVGLAGAPDTQYFGPGTRLTVL.

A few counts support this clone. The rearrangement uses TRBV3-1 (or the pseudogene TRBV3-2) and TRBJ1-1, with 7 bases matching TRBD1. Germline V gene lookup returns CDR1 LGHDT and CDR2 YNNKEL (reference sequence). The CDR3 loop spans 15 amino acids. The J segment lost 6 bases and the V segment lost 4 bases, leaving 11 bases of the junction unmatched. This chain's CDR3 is CASSPRQGSLSEAFF. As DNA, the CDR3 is TGTGCCAGCAGCCCCCGACAGGGCAGTTTGTCTGAAGCTTTCTTT.

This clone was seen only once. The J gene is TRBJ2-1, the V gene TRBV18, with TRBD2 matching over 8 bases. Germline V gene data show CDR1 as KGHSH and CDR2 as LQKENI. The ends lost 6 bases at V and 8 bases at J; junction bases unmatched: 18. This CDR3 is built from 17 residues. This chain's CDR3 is CASSLSGGGLNSDEQFF. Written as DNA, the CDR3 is TGTGCCAGCTCGCTATCCGGCGGGGGGCTAAATTCCGATGAGCAGTTCTTC. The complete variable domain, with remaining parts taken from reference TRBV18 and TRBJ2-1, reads NAGVMQNPRHLVRRRGQEARLRCSPMKGHSHVYWYRQLPEEGLKFMVYLQKENIIDESGMPKERFSAEFPKEGPSILRIQQVVRGDSAAYFCASSLSGGGLNSDEQFFGPGTRLTVL.

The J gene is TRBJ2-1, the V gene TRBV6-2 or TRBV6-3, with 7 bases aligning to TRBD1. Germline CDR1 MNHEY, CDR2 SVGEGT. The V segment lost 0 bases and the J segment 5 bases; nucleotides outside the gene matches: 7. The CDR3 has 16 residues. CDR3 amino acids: CASSYSTGFWDNEQFF. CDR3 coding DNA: TGTGCCAGCAGTTACTCGACAGGGTTTTGGGACAATGAGCAGTTCTTC.

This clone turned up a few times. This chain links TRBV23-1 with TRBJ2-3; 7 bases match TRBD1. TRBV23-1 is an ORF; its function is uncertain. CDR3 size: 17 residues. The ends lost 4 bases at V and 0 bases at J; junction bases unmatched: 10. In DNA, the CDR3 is TGCGCCAGCAGTCCCCGGACAGGTCCCACTAGCACAGATACGCAGTATTTT. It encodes CASSPRTGPTSTDTQYF.

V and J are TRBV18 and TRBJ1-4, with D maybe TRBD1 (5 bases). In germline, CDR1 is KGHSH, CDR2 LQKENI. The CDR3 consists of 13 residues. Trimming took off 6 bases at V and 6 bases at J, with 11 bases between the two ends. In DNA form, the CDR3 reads TGTGCCAGCTCCCCGAAAGGGGATGAAAAACTGTTTTTT. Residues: CASSPKGDEKLFF.

Here the CDR3 DNA reads TGCGCCAGCAGCCCGAGTCAACTAACGTACCAAGAGACCCAGTACTTC. This encodes CASSPSQLTYQETQYF. V usage is TRBV4-1 and J usage is TRBJ2-5, with unresolved D. The CDR3 is 16 amino acids. V was trimmed by 4 bases and J by 0 bases, leaving 15 bases between them. The germline V gene encodes CDR1 MGHRA and CDR2 YSYEKL.

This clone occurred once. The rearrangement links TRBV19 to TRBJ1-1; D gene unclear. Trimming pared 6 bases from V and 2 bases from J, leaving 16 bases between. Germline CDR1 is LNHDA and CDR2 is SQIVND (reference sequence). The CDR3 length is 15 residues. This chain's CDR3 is CASSLGRRVNTEAFF. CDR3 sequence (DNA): TGTGCCAGTAGCCTCGGTCGGAGGGTTAACACTGAAGCTTTCTTT.

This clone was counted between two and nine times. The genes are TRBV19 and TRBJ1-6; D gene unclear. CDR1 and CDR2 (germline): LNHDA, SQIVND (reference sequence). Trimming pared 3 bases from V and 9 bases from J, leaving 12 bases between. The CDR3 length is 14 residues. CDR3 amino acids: CASSIAGNGSPLHF. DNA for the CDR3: TGTGCCAGTAGTATTGCCGGGAACGGTTCACCCCTCCACTTT.

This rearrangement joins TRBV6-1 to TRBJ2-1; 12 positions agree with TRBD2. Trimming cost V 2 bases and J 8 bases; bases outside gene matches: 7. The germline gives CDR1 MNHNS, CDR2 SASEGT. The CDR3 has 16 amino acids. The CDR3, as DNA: TGTGCCAGCAGTGAATGGGAGACTAGCGGGGGAGATGAGCAGTTCTTC. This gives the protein CASSEWETSGGDEQFF.

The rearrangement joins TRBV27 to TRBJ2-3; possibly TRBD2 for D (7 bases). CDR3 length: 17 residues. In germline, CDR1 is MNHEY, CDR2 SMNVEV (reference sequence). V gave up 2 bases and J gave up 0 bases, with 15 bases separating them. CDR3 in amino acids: CASSLRGGANSTDTQYF. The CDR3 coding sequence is TGTGCCAGCAGTTTAAGGGGGGGGGCAAATAGCACAGATACGCAGTATTTT.

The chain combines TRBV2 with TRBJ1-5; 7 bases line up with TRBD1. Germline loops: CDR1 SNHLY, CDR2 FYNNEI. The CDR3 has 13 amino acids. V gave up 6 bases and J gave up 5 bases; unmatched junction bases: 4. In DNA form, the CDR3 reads TGTGCCAGCAGACGAGACAGGGATCAGCCCCAGCATTTT. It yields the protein CASRRDRDQPQHF.

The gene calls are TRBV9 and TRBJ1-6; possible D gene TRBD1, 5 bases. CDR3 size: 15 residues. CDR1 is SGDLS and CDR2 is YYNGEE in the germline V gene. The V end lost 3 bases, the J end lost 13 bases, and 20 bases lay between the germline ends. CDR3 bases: TGTGCCAGCAGCGCGGCCCCCCGCAGGGTAGGCCCCCTCCACTTT. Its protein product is CASSAAPRRVGPLHF.

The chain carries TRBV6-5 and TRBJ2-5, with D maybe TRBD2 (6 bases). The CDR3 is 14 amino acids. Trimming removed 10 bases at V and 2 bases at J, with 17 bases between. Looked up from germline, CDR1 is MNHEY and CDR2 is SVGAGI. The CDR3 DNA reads TGTGCCACCCCGAGGGAGGATTTTCAAGAGACCCAGTACTTC. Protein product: CATPREDFQETQYF.

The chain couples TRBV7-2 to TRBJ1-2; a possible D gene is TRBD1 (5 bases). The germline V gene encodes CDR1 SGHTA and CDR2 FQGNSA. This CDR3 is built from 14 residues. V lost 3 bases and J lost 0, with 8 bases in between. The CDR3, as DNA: TGTGCCAGCAGCTTCGGGGGGACTAACTATGGCTACACCTTC. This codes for CASSFGGTNYGYTF. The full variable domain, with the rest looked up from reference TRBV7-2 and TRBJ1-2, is GAGVSQSPSNKVTEKGKDVELRCDPISGHTALYWYRQSLGQGLEFLIYFQGNSAPDKSGLPSDRFSAERTGGSVSTLTIQRTQQEDSAVYLCASSFGGTNYGYTFGSGTRLTVV.

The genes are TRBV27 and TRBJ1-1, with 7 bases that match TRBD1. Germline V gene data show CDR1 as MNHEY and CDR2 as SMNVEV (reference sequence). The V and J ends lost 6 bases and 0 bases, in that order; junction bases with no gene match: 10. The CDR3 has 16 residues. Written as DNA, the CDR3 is TGTGCCAGCAGCCTCCGCCGGGACAGCTTGAACACTGAAGCTTTCTTT. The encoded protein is CASSLRRDSLNTEAFF.

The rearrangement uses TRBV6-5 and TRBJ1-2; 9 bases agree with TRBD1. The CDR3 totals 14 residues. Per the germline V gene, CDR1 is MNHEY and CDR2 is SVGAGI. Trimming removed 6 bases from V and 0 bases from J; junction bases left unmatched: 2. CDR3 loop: CASRGQGANYGYTF. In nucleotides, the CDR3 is TGTGCCAGCAGGGGACAGGGCGCTAACTATGGCTACACCTTC.

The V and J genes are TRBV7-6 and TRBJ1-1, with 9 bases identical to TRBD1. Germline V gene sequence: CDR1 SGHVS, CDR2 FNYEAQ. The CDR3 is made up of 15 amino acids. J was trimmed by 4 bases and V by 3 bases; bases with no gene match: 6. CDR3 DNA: TGTGCCAGCAGCTTTGGACAGGGGATCCGCACTGAAGCTTTCTTT. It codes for CASSFGQGIRTEAFF. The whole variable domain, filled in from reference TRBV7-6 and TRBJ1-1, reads GAGVSQSPRYKVTKRGQDVALRCDPISGHVSLYWYRQALGQGPEFLTYFNYEAQQDKSGLPNDRFSAERPEGSISTLTIQRTEQRDSAMYRCASSFGQGIRTEAFFGQGTRLTVV.

In DNA form, the CDR3 reads TGTGCCAGCAGCCAAGCCATAGTTGATGGCTACACCTTC. Translation: CASSQAIVDGYTF. The chain joins TRBV3-1 (or the pseudogene TRBV3-2) to TRBJ1-2; the D is unclear. V shed 1 base and J shed 6 bases, with 9 bases lying between them. This CDR3 spans 13 amino acids. Germline CDR1 and CDR2: LGHDT and YNNKEL (reference sequence).

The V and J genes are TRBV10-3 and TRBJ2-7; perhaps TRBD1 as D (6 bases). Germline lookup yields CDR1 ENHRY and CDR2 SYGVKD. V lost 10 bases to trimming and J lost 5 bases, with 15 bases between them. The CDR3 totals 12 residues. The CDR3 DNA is TGTGCCACGGCGGACAGACGAGACGAGCAGTACTTC. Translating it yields CATADRRDEQYF.

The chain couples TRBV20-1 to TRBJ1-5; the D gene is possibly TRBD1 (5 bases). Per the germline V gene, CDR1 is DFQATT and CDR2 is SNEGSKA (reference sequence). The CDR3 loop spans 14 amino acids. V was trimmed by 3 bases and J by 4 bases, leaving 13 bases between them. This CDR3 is CSASSGGPNQPQHF. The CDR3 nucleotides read TGCAGTGCTAGTTCGGGGGGACCGAATCAGCCCCAGCATTTT.

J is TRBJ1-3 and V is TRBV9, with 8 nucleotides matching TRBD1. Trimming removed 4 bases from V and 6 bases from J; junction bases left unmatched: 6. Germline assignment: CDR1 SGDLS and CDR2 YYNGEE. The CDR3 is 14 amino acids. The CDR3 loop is CASSFGQGINTIYF. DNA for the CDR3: TGTGCCAGCAGCTTCGGACAGGGTATAAACACCATATATTTT.

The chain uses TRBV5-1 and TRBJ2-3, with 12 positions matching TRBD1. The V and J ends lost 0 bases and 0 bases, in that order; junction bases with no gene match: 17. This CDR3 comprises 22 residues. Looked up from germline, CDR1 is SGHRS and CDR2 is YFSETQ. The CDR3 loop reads CASSLARGDRGRYLISTDTQYF. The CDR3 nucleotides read TGCGCCAGCAGCTTGGCGAGAGGGGACAGGGGGCGCTACCTAATCAGCACAGATACGCAGTATTTT.

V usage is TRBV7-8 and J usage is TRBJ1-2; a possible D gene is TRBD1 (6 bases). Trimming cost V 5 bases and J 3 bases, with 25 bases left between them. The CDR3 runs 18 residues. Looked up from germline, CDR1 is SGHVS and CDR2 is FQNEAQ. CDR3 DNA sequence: TGTGCCAGCAGCCCCGTGGGGGGGGCGCGTAGCCTCGACTATGGCTACACCTTC. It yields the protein CASSPVGGARSLDYGYTF. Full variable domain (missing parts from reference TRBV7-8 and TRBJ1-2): GAGVSQSPRYKVAKRGQDVALRCDPISGHVSLFWYQQALGQGPEFLTYFQNEAQLDKSGLPSDRFFAERPEGSVSTLKIQRTQQEDSAVYLCASSPVGGARSLDYGYTFGSGTRLTVV.